This T cell receptor beta chain was sequenced for a study of blood T cell repertoires in COVID-19. Original processing methods: Estimates of nucleated cell counts were drawn from the amplification of reference gene primers. Sequencing used immunoSEQ multiplex PCR; TCRdb keeps in-frame clones, though not all of them. The DNA gave D and trimming, while V, J and clone size come from that table. This sample yields over 250,000 clones, of which approximately 85% are seen a single time; 4% to 6% belongs to the top ten. In germline, CDR1 is SNHLY, CDR2 FYNNEI. V was pared by 10 bases and J by 7 bases, with 3 bases of the junction left unmatched. There are 12 residues in the CDR3.

The sample was peripheral blood. This receptor was identified in a man aged 50 or older with active or convalescent COVID-19. The rearrangement joins TRBV2 to TRBJ1-6; TRBD1 matches 8 bases. The CDR3 here is CATGQENSPLHF. CDR3 bases: TGTGCCACGGGACAGGAAAATTCACCCCTCCACTTT.